One sample yielded the 21 T cell receptor beta chains listed below, sequenced in a study of vaccination and CD4 T cells after COVID-19. Treatment noted: roughly 11-day PBMC culture with coronavirus spike peptide pools or control peptides (ViraFEST assay). Pre-COVID-19 pandemic sampling (2011-2018) yielded the unexposed donor's CD4+ T cells. No antigen has been assigned to these receptors. Once obtained from cultured CD4+ T cells, the DNA was sequenced using the Oncomine TCR Beta short-read assay. Via MiXCR, TCRdb re-called the PCR reads, giving one row per CDR3 protein. The table shows about 7,800 distinct CDR3 sequences, with about 50% occurring only once. The material sequenced was CD4+ T cells from blood, cultured in vitro. These receptors all stem from a human donor in good health.

The table lists this clonotype with a few counts. This sequence joins TRBV20-1 and TRBJ1-1; TRBD1 is a possible D gene (5 bases). Germline V lookup: CDR1 DFQATT, CDR2 SNEGSKA (reference sequence). This CDR3 is 15 amino acids long. V was clipped by 0 bases and J by 5 bases, with 16 bases between them. The chain's CDR3 is CSARDSRYGGTEAFF. As DNA, the CDR3 is TGCAGTGCTAGAGATTCCCGTTACGGGGGAACTGAAGCTTTCTTT.

This clonotype came up a few times. The chain links TRBV10-3 to TRBJ1-5; D perhaps matches TRBD1 (6 bases). Trimming shortened V by 5 bases and J by 1 base, and 6 bases separated the two germline ends. The CDR3 sequence is 13 residues long. Germline V lookup: CDR1 ENHRY, CDR2 SYGVKD. CDR3 nucleotides: TGTGCCATCAGTACAGGGAGCAATCAGCCCCAGCATTTT. This sequence encodes CAISTGSNQPQHF.

V gene TRBV19 combines with J gene TRBJ1-2; TRBD1 is a possible D gene (5 bases). Germline V gene sequence: CDR1 LNHDA, CDR2 SQIVND (reference sequence). The CDR3 consists of 13 residues. The V end lost 8 bases, the J end lost 0 bases, and 10 bases lay between the germline ends. CDR3 protein: CASGTSSNYGYTF. CDR3 in DNA: TGTGCCAGTGGGACTAGTTCTAACTATGGCTACACCTTC.

This clonotype was observed a few times. The chain has TRBV6-1 and TRBJ2-5, with 7 bases matching TRBD1. Trimming removed 8 bases from V and 5 bases from J; junction bases left unmatched: 14. The germline V gene has CDR1 MNHNS and CDR2 SASEGT. CDR3 length: 15 residues. The CDR3 DNA reads as TGTGCCAGCTGGTTAAACAGGGGCCCGGGGGAGACCCAGTACTTC. Residues: CASWLNRGPGETQYF.

The J gene is TRBJ2-2, the V gene TRBV20-1, with TRBD1 as a possible D gene (5 bases). Trimming took off 1 base at V and 4 bases at J, with 10 bases between the two ends. The CDR3 loop spans 14 amino acids. Germline V lookup: CDR1 DFQATT, CDR2 SNEGSKA (reference sequence). The CDR3 region has the DNA TGCAGTGCTAGAGGTGGACATCGCACCGGGGAGCTGTTTTTT. Its protein product is CSARGGHRTGELFF.

The chain carries TRBV7-2 and TRBJ2-1, with D possibly TRBD2 on 5 matching bases. This CDR3 is built from 12 residues. The germline V gene has CDR1 SGHTA and CDR2 FQGNSA. Trimming took off 5 bases at V and 10 bases at J, with 12 bases between the two ends. The CDR3 reads CASSASSVEQFF. As DNA, the CDR3 is TGTGCCAGCAGCGCCAGTAGCGTCGAGCAGTTCTTC.

This clonotype has a single count. The rearrangement uses TRBV15 and TRBJ2-3; 9 bases agree with TRBD1. The ends lost 0 bases at V and 5 bases at J; junction bases unmatched: 12. This CDR3 is 18 amino acids long. Germline V CDR1 and CDR2: LNHNV, YYDKDF (reference sequence). CDR3 sequence: CATSRDLAGDRVGDTQYF. CDR3 in DNA: TGTGCCACCAGCAGAGATTTAGCCGGGGACAGGGTCGGAGATACGCAGTATTTT.

The V call is TRBV15, the J call TRBJ1-4; D is undetermined. V shed 0 bases and J shed 6 bases, with 5 bases lying between them. Germline V gives CDR1 LNHNV, CDR2 YYDKDF (reference sequence). The CDR3 consists of 13 residues. CDR3 residues: CATSRDLDEKLFF. CDR3 in DNA: TGTGCCACCAGCAGAGACTTGGATGAAAAACTGTTTTTT.

The rearrangement links TRBV30 to TRBJ1-6, with D possibly matching TRBD1 (6 bases). The germline V and J ends were trimmed by 5 bases and 8 bases, with 16 bases remaining between them. The CDR3 is 14 amino acids. CDR1 GTSNPN and CDR2 SVGIG come from the germline V gene (reference sequence). CDR3 amino acids: CAWVTGIGDSPLHF. In DNA, the CDR3 is TGTGCCTGGGTTACAGGGATAGGGGATTCACCCCTCCACTTT.

CDR3 loop: CASSSSLAGSYNEQFF. CDR3 sequence (DNA): TGTGCCAGCAGCTCAAGCCTAGCGGGGAGTTACAATGAGCAGTTCTTC. The V and J genes are TRBV7-2 and TRBJ2-1, with 9 bases lining up with TRBD2. Per the germline V gene, CDR1 is SGHTA and CDR2 is FQGNSA. CDR3 size: 16 residues. The V and J ends lost 4 bases and 4 bases, in that order; junction bases with no gene match: 8.

The chain couples TRBV18 to TRBJ1-5; no clear D. Trimming left V 1 base short and J 4 bases short, with 8 bases between. The CDR3 spans 14 residues. Germline V CDR1 and CDR2: KGHSH, LQKENI. The DNA for the CDR3 is TGTGCCAGCTCACCACAGCACGGAAATCAGCCCCAGCATTTT. Amino acids: CASSPQHGNQPQHF.

This rearrangement joins TRBV20-1 to TRBJ1-6, with 7 bases aligning to TRBD1. The CDR3 spans 14 residues. The ends lost 3 bases at V and 8 bases at J; junction bases unmatched: 7. Germline V CDR1 and CDR2: DFQATT, SNEGSKA (reference sequence). Here the CDR3 DNA reads TGCAGTGCTAGTCAGGGGGATGGGTATTCACCCCTCCACTTT. Protein: CSASQGDGYSPLHF.

The chain joins TRBV25-1 to TRBJ2-3, with a tentative D call TRBD2 (6 bases). The length of the CDR3 is 16 residues. Germline V gives CDR1 MGHDK, CDR2 SYGVNS. The V end lost 4 bases, the J end lost 4 bases, and 18 bases lay between the germline ends. CDR3 in DNA: TGTGCCAGCAGTGTGGGCAGGATTGGAGGGGCAGATACGCAGTATTTT. Translating gives CASSVGRIGGADTQYF.

This chain connects TRBV6-5 to TRBJ1-5; the match to TRBD1 covers 9 bases. Germline CDR1 and CDR2: MNHEY and SVGAGI. The ends lost 1 base at V and 4 bases at J; junction bases unmatched: 11. There are 18 residues in the CDR3. CDR3 nucleotide sequence: TGTGCCAGCAGTTACTTGAACTCCGGGACAGGGACTAATCAGCCCCAGCATTTT. Translating it yields CASSYLNSGTGTNQPQHF.

The chain is built from TRBV27 and TRBJ2-7; 8 bases line up with TRBD2. After removal of 6 bases from V and 6 bases from J, the junction contained 10 bases not matched to a gene. CDR1 and CDR2 from the germline V gene are MNHEY and SMNVEV (reference sequence). The CDR3 has 14 residues. CDR3 sequence: CASSIESGSTEQYF. For the CDR3, the DNA is TGTGCCAGCAGCATAGAAAGCGGGAGTACCGAGCAGTACTTC.

This chain connects TRBV5-1 to TRBJ2-7, with 9 bases aligning to TRBD1. CDR1 and CDR2 (germline): SGHRS, YFSETQ. The CDR3 has 16 amino acids. Trimming at V came to 7 bases and at J to 6 bases, leaving 17 bases not matched to a gene. The CDR3 DNA follows: TGCGCCAGCGGGTCCGTACAGGGGGCTTTTCTCCTCGAGCAGTACTTC. Its translation: CASGSVQGAFLLEQYF.

V and J are TRBV6-1 and TRBJ1-5; D is uncertain. CDR1 MNHNS and CDR2 SASEGT come from the germline V gene. The CDR3 loop spans 17 amino acids. Deletions cut 5 bases from V and 5 bases from J, with 22 bases between. CDR3 nucleotides: TGTGCCAGCAGTACCTCATCAGGACGGCCGGGTCATCAGCCCCAGCATTTT. This sequence encodes CASSTSSGRPGHQPQHF.

The chain combines TRBV7-9 with TRBJ2-3; D remains unclear. Trimming shortened V by 10 bases and J by 6 bases, and 2 bases separated the two germline ends. Germline CDR1 reads SEHNR; CDR2 reads FQNEAQ (reference sequence). CDR3 size: 8 residues. The CDR3 sequence: CATDTQYF. The CDR3 DNA reads as TGTGCCACCGATACGCAGTATTTT.

This clonotype was observed a few times. The V call is TRBV2, the J call TRBJ2-3; 8 bases agree with TRBD1. CDR3 length equals 15 residues. V was pared by 4 bases and J by 0 bases, with 3 bases of the junction left unmatched. Germline CDR1 and CDR2: SNHLY and FYNNEI. This chain's CDR3 is CASSADRGSTDTQYF. The CDR3 nucleotides read TGTGCCAGCAGTGCAGACAGGGGTAGCACAGATACGCAGTATTTT.

The chain employs TRBV11-3 and TRBJ2-1; D is uncertain. There are 14 residues in the CDR3. Trimming took 4 bases from V and 9 from J, leaving 16 bases between them. Per the germline V gene, CDR1 is SGHNT and CDR2 is YENEEA. The CDR3 region has the DNA TGTGCCAGCAGCTCTTATCCTCCATCCCCTGAGCAGTTCTTC. It specifies CASSSYPPSPEQFF.

V and J are TRBV7-9 and TRBJ1-1; D remains ambiguous. CDR3 length: 13 amino acids. V lost 5 bases to trimming and J lost 2 bases, with 9 bases between them. Per the germline V gene, CDR1 is SEHNR and CDR2 is FQNEAQ (reference sequence). CDR3 nucleotide sequence: TGTGCCAGCAGCCCCCTCACCAACACTGAAGCTTTCTTT. Protein sequence: CASSPLTNTEAFF.